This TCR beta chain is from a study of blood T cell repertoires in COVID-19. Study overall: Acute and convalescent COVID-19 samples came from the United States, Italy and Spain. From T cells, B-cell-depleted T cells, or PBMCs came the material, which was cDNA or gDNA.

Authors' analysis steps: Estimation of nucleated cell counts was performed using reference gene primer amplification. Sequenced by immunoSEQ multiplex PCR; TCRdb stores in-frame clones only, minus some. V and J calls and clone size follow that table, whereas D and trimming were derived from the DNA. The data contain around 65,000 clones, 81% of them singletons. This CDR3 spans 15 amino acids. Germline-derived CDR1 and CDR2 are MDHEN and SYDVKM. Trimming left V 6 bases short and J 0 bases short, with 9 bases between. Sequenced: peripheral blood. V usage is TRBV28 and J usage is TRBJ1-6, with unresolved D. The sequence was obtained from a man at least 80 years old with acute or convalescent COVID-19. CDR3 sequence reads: CASRTLASYNSPLHF. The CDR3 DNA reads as TGTGCCAGCAGGACACTTGCCTCCTATAATTCACCCCTCCACTTT.